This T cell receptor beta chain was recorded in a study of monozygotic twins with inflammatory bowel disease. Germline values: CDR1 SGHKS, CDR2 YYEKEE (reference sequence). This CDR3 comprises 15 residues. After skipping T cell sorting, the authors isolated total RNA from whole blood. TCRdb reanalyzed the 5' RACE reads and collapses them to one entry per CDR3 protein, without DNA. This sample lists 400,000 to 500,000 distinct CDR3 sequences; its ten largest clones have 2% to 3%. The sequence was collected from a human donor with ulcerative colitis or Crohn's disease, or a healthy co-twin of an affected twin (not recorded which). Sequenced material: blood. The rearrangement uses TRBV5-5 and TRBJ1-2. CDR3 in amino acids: CACSFTGQDNYGYTF.